Listed here is a single T cell receptor beta chain. Its antigen remains undetermined. No much larger clone exists at a distance of one base, and base qualities are not known. This record belongs to a study of blood T cell repertoires in COVID-19 (dated by TCRdb to about 2020). For context, the study as a whole: Collaborator samples came from the United States, Italy and Spain and covered acute and convalescent phases of COVID-19. The material from the prospective study consisted of cDNA or gDNA derived from T cells, B-cell-depleted T cells, or PBMCs. Where available, HLA class I and class II types were taken from metadata supplied by the sample provider and were not determined by assay-based typing. Sample metadata almost always included a de-identified subject ID, COVID-19 status, age in years and sex. The samples were drawn from the first 160 participants of the ongoing ImmuneRACE study and from over 950 subjects provided by 6 global collaborators. The repertoires were released in a freely available public database meant as a resource for research on the immune response to SARS-CoV-2. Deeply sampled blood TCRbeta repertoires from subjects exposed to, actively infected with, or recovered from COVID-19 were included in the dataset.

Collaborating institutions collected whole blood in K2EDTA tubes following their own protocols. For TCRbeta analysis, collaborators shipped samples in one of three forms: frozen whole blood, isolated PBMCs, or DNA extracted from either of those sample types. The immunoSEQ Assay, a bias-controlled multiplex PCR, was used to amplify TCRbeta CDR3 regions from genomic DNA. The authors' pipeline ran thus. Within the assay, amplification of reference gene primers was used to estimate how many nucleated cells each sample contained. Sequence reads were collapsed and filtered to measure the absolute abundance of every unique TCRbeta CDR3 rearrangement. For each sample, productive Simpson clonality was calculated as the square root of Simpson's diversity index over productive rearrangements. This is the immuneACCESS table as TCRdb keeps it, with only in-frame sequences that have V and J called. A part of the clones is gone; compared with another copy, unresolved V genes explain less than half, and the rest is unexplained. The V and J calls and clone size were taken over from that table, and D and trimming were inferred from the DNA. This sample comprises 200,000 to 250,000 clones, 70% to 90% of them detected only once. Clones ranked in the top ten supply under 4% of the sample.

Beyond this particular receptor, the publication reports: The quantity of clinical and demographic metadata differed by source and by participant and was supplied without curation.

The clonotype was recovered from a man in his late teens or twenties with active or convalescent COVID-19. The material sequenced was peripheral blood.

The CDR3 sequence is CASSFSVQRGYGYTF. The bases are TGTGCCAGCAGCTTCTCTGTTCAGCGCGGCTATGGCTACACCTTC. In this chain, TRBV7-2 is recombined with TRBJ1-2; too little of a D gene remains to name it. The germline ends are 15 bases apart after V is trimmed by 3 bases and J by 4 bases. Measured from the cysteine to the phenylalanine, the CDR3 is 15 residues long. Only the CDR3 region is kept as DNA, spanning 45 bases read in frame from base 1. CDR1 and CDR2, looked up from the germline V gene, are SGHTA and FQGNSA.